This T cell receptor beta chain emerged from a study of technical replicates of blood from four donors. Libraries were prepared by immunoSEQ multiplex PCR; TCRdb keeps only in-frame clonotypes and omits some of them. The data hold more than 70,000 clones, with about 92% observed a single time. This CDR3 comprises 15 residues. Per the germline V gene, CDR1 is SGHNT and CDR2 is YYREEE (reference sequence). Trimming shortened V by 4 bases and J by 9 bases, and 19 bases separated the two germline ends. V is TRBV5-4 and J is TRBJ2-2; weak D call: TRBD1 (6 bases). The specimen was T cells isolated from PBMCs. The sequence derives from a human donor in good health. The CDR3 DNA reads TGTGCCAGCAGCATGGCGAGACAGGATCACCGGGAGCTGTTTTTT. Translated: CASSMARQDHRELFF.